The next 26 T cell receptor beta chains were all read from a single sample in a study of cytomegalovirus exposure and HLA in healthy donors. Using immunoSEQ multiplex PCR, the repertoire was profiled, and TCRdb retains in-frame clones only, with some absent. The sample records about 130,000 clones, roughly 79% being singletons. Source material: PBMCs. Receptors originate from a young man in good health and CMV-seropositive.

This chain links TRBV11-2 with TRBJ2-2, with 7 positions matching TRBD2. V lost 5 bases to trimming and J lost 1 base; unmatched junction nucleotides: 7. Germline CDR1 and CDR2: SGHAT and FQNNGV. There are 16 residues in the CDR3. In DNA form, the CDR3 reads TGTGCCAGCAGCCTATCCGGCGGGAGGAACACCGGGGAGCTGTTTTTT. Translated: CASSLSGGRNTGELFF.

This clone was seen a few times. The chain is built from TRBV9 and TRBJ2-7; tentative D call: TRBD2 (5 bases). This CDR3 has 13 amino acids. Germline CDR1 is SGDLS and CDR2 is YYNGEE. V lost 4 bases, J lost 6 bases, and 14 bases lay in between. Here the CDR3 DNA reads TGTGCCAGCAGCTCGGGTCTCCGGGGCGAGCAGTACTTC. Amino acid sequence: CASSSGLRGEQYF.

This clone was seen just once. V is TRBV6-1 and J is TRBJ1-1; the match to TRBD1 covers 7 bases. This CDR3 is 9 amino acids long. Germline-derived CDR1 and CDR2 are MNHNS and SASEGT. CDR3 in DNA: TGTACGACAGGGTTTGAAGCTTTCTTT. Protein product: CTTGFEAFF.

This chain's CDR3 is CASSLDGTGPFGEQFF. The CDR3 nucleotides are TGTGCCAGCAGCTTGGATGGAACAGGCCCATTTGGTGAGCAGTTCTTC. This chain links TRBV5-6 with TRBJ2-1, with D possibly TRBD1 on 5 matching bases. V lost 0 bases and J 9 bases, leaving 19 bases between the germline ends. Germline CDR1 reads SGHDT; CDR2 reads YYEEEE. The CDR3 runs to 16 residues.

The chain uses TRBV30 and TRBJ2-7; possibly TRBD1 for D (6 bases). From germline, CDR1 is GTSNPN and CDR2 SVGIG (reference sequence). This CDR3 comprises 13 residues. V dropped 5 bases and J dropped 5 bases, with 16 bases sitting between them. CDR3: CAWPRGGTHEQYF. The CDR3 DNA follows: TGTGCCTGGCCGCGAGGGGGAACCCACGAGCAGTACTTC.

This clone was observed once. The CDR3 reads CASSRTGIGETQYF. CDR3 nucleotide sequence: TGTGCCAGCAGCCGGACCGGGATTGGAGAGACCCAGTACTTC. J is TRBJ2-5 and V is TRBV13; D possibly corresponds to TRBD2 (5 bases). The CDR3 covers 14 residues. V was shortened by 5 bases and J by 4 bases, with 14 bases between the two germline ends. Germline lookup yields CDR1 PRHDT and CDR2 FYEKMQ (reference sequence).

The chain is built from TRBV5-8 and TRBJ1-2, with TRBD1 as a possible D gene (6 bases). Deletions cut 3 bases from V and 0 bases from J, with 9 bases between. Per germline, CDR1 SGHTS and CDR2 YDEGEE. The CDR3 spans 14 residues. The CDR3, as DNA: TGTGCCAGCAGCTGGACAGCGTCTAACTATGGCTACACCTTC. It is translated as CASSWTASNYGYTF.

The chain joins TRBV9 to TRBJ2-2; a weak D match, TRBD1 (6 bases). Between the trimmed V and J ends, which lost 5 bases and 5 bases, there was a span of 13 bases. This CDR3 region has 14 residues. Germline assignment: CDR1 SGDLS and CDR2 YYNGEE. The CDR3 here is CASSATGITGELFF. In nucleotides, the CDR3 is TGTGCCAGCAGTGCCACAGGGATTACCGGGGAGCTGTTTTTT.

J is TRBJ2-1 and V is TRBV14; tentatively, D is TRBD2 (5 bases). Germline V gives CDR1 SGHDN, CDR2 FVKESK. With 4 bases removed from V and 5 bases from J, the gap between germline ends came to 9 bases. The CDR3 is 13 residues long. The CDR3 nucleotides read TGTGCCAGCAGCCGGAGGCGGGACAATGAGCAGTTCTTC. Translating it yields CASSRRRDNEQFF.

V and J are TRBV27 and TRBJ2-1, with 9 bases aligning to TRBD2. From germline, CDR1 is MNHEY and CDR2 SMNVEV (reference sequence). The CDR3 has 15 residues. The V and J ends lost 5 bases and 5 bases, in that order; junction bases with no gene match: 7. As DNA, the CDR3 is TGTGCCAGCAGTCCGCAGCGGGGGGTGGACAATGAGCAGTTCTTC. Protein: CASSPQRGVDNEQFF.

The chain carries TRBV11-2 and TRBJ2-5; 13 nucleotides agree with TRBD2. Germline V lookup: CDR1 SGHAT, CDR2 FQNNGV. Unmatched junction bases numbered 4, after V lost 5 bases and J lost 4 bases. CDR3 length equals 15 residues. CDR3 in DNA: TGTGCCAGCAGCCTGGGACTAGCGGGGTCAGAGACCCAGTACTTC. Amino acid sequence: CASSLGLAGSETQYF.

This chain connects TRBV5-6 to TRBJ2-7, with 9 nucleotides matching TRBD1. This CDR3 has 14 residues. The ends lost 5 bases at V and 2 bases at J; junction bases unmatched: 5. Germline CDR1 SGHDT, CDR2 YYEEEE. The CDR3 spells CASRRTGDTYEQYF. The DNA for the CDR3 is TGTGCCAGCAGGAGGACAGGGGACACCTACGAGCAGTACTTC.

The chain links TRBV6-5 to TRBJ1-2, with D perhaps TRBD1 (5 bases). CDR3 size: 13 residues. The V gene's germline CDR1 is MNHEY and CDR2 SVGAGI. V lost 6 bases and J lost 4, with 12 bases in between. The CDR3: CASRFSGIYGYTF. CDR3 bases: TGTGCCAGCAGATTCTCAGGGATCTATGGCTACACCTTC.

The chain employs TRBV5-1 and TRBJ2-3; D unresolved. Germline V CDR1 and CDR2: SGHRS, YFSETQ. CDR3 length: 15 residues. V was clipped by 6 bases and J by 2 bases, with 16 bases between them. This chain's CDR3 is CASTRNSADTDTQYF. The CDR3 region has the DNA TGCGCCAGCACGCGGAATTCGGCCGACACAGATACGCAGTATTTT.

The chain has TRBV9 and TRBJ2-3; perhaps TRBD2 as D (6 bases). This CDR3 contains 15 residues. Trimming took off 0 bases at V and 7 bases at J, with 15 bases between the two ends. Germline CDR1 and CDR2: SGDLS and YYNGEE. The CDR3 nucleotides read TGTGCCAGCAGCGTAGGGAACTACCGGGAGTATACGCAGTATTTT. Protein product: CASSVGNYREYTQYF.

The table lists this clone with a few counts. The rearrangement joins TRBV19 to TRBJ1-2; no clear D gene. Deletions cut 5 bases from V and 8 bases from J, with 12 bases between. The CDR3 runs to 12 residues. Germline V gene lookup returns CDR1 LNHDA and CDR2 SQIVND (reference sequence). CDR3 sequence (DNA): TGTGCCAGTAGTGTCCGACTTGGGGGCTACACCTTC. This gives the protein CASSVRLGGYTF.

The chain recombines TRBV20-1 with TRBJ1-4; D gene unclear. CDR3 length: 11 amino acids. Per the germline V gene, CDR1 is DFQATT and CDR2 is SNEGSKA (reference sequence). V dropped 5 bases and J dropped 7 bases, with 8 bases sitting between them. CDR3 residues: CSARQGEKLFF. The CDR3 bases are TGCAGTGCTCGACAAGGTGAAAAACTGTTTTTT.

The gene calls are TRBV5-1 and TRBJ2-5; D call uncertain. This CDR3 spans 15 amino acids. Deletions cut 0 bases from V and 2 bases from J, with 11 bases between. Germline assignment: CDR1 SGHRS and CDR2 YFSETQ. The CDR3 protein is CASSLGANQQETQYF. Written as DNA, the CDR3 is TGCGCCAGCAGCTTGGGGGCGAATCAACAAGAGACCCAGTACTTC.

This rearrangement joins TRBV19 to TRBJ2-1; 9 bases align to TRBD1. Trimming removed 5 bases from V and 8 bases from J; junction bases left unmatched: 13. There are 16 residues in the CDR3. CDR1 LNHDA and CDR2 SQIVND come from the germline V gene (reference sequence). The CDR3 bases are TGTGCCAGTAGTGGGTGGGACAGGGTGGGATCTCATGAGCAGTTCTTC. Translation gives CASSGWDRVGSHEQFF.

J is TRBJ2-1 and V is TRBV29-1; no clear D gene. CDR3 length: 11 amino acids. CDR1 SQVTM and CDR2 ANQGSEA come from the germline V gene. The CDR3 here is CSVTIHNEQFF. The DNA of the CDR3 is TGCAGTGTTACTATACACAATGAGCAGTTCTTC.

The chain uses TRBV14 and TRBJ1-2; the match to TRBD1 covers 7 bases. CDR1 is SGHDN and CDR2 is FVKESK in the germline V gene. The V gene end was trimmed by 1 base and the J gene end by 4 bases; junction bases not matched to a gene: 3. This CDR3 has 14 amino acids. The CDR3 bases are TGTGCCAGCAGCCAAGGACAGGGTTCCTATGGCTACACCTTC. Protein sequence: CASSQGQGSYGYTF.

Concerning this clone: The sample holds other DNA sequences that translate to the same CDR3. The chain couples TRBV9 to TRBJ2-5, with D perhaps TRBD2 (6 bases). V was trimmed by 4 bases and J by 5 bases, leaving 6 bases between them. This CDR3 region has 11 residues. Germline lookup yields CDR1 SGDLS and CDR2 YYNGEE. The CDR3 DNA sequence: TGTGCCAGCAGCCGGGGGGAGACCCAGTACTTC. It specifies CASSRGETQYF.

This chain links TRBV30 with TRBJ2-5; D perhaps matches TRBD2 (5 bases). CDR1 and CDR2 (germline): GTSNPN, SVGIG (reference sequence). The CDR3 runs to 11 residues. The V and J ends lost 4 bases and 5 bases respectively, with 8 bases between them. Written as DNA, the CDR3 is TGTGCCTGGAACGCGGGCGAGACCCAGTACTTC. It specifies CAWNAGETQYF.

This chain joins TRBV30 and TRBJ2-1; D not resolved. CDR3 size: 12 residues. Germline V gene lookup returns CDR1 GTSNPN and CDR2 SVGIG (reference sequence). With 3 bases removed from V and 6 bases from J, the gap between germline ends came to 9 bases. CDR3 residues: CAWRRLLNEQFF. CDR3 nucleotides: TGTGCCTGGAGGAGACTTCTCAATGAGCAGTTCTTC.

The rearrangement uses TRBV28 and TRBJ1-2; TRBD1 aligns across 9 bases. CDR1 is MDHEN and CDR2 is SYDVKM in the germline V gene. The junction had 5 bases not matched to a gene; V was cut back by 5 bases and J by 4 bases. This CDR3 is built from 14 residues. For the CDR3, the DNA is TGTGCCAGCAGTCGAATACAGGGGGCCTATGGCTACACCTTC. As protein: CASSRIQGAYGYTF.

The chain employs TRBV6-1 and TRBJ1-2; D might be TRBD1 (5 bases). Trimming left V 0 bases short and J 8 bases short, with 13 bases between. The germline CDR1 and CDR2 sequences are MNHNS and SASEGT. The CDR3 extends over 14 amino acids. The CDR3: CASSEAWRGEGYTF. CDR3 in DNA: TGTGCCAGCAGTGAAGCATGGAGGGGAGAAGGCTACACCTTC.